The clone carrying this T cell receptor (beta chain) was seen a handful of times. Its antigen is currently unknown. These data are taken from a study of molecular identifiers for immune sequencing clone quantification. CDR1 and CDR2 from the germline V gene are SGHTA and FQGNSA. V lost 2 bases to trimming and J lost 2 bases, with 13 bases between them. The CDR3 length is 15 residues. TCRdb used MiXCR to reprocess the PCR reads, holding one entry per CDR3 protein. Of hundreds of thousands of distinct CDR3 sequences listed, roughly 23% are singletons. Sorting captured naive CD8 T cells as CD8+CD4-CCR7+CD45RA+. Study-level points and caveats: Clones above 20 RNA copies contained over 97% of effector molecules but under 1% of naive ones.

The sequence was obtained from a human donor in good health. Some libraries in this study had Jurkat cell RNA spiked in. Source material: naive CD8+ T cells from blood, with Jurkat cell RNA spiked in. The subset is: FACS-sorted CD8+CD4-CCR7+CD45RA+ naive T cells. The chain joins TRBV7-2 to TRBJ2-7; tentatively, D is TRBD1 or TRBD2 (6 bases each). This chain's CDR3 is CASSLWGAETYEQYF. In DNA, the CDR3 is TGTGCCAGCAGCTTATGGGGGGCGGAGACCTACGAGCAGTACTTC. Drawing the rest from reference TRBV7-2 and TRBJ2-7, the complete variable domain is GAGVSQSPSNKVTEKGKDVELRCDPISGHTALYWYRQSLGQGLEFLIYFQGNSAPDKSGLPSDRFSAERTGGSVSTLTIQRTQQEDSAVYLCASSLWGAETYEQYFGPGTRLTVT.